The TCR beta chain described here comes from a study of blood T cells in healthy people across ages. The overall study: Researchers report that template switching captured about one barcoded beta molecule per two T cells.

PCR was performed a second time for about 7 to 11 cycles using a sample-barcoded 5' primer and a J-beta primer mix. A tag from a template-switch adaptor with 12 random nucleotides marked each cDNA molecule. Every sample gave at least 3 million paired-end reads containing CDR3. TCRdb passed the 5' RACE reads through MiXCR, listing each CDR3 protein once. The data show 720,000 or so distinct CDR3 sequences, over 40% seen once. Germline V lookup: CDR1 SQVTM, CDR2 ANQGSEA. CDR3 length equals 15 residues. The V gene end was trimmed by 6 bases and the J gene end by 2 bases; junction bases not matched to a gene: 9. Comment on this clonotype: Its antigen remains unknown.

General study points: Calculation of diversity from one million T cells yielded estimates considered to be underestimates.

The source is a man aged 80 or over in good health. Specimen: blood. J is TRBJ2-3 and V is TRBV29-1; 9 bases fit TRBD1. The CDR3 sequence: CSVDRGRIDTDTQYF. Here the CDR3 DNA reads TGCAGCGTGGACAGGGGCCGGATCGACACAGATACGCAGTATTTT.